These T cell receptor beta chains were read from a single sample in a study of T-cell memory formation after mild COVID-19. TCRdb reanalysed the 5' RACE reads using MiXCR and keeps one entry per CDR3 protein. The sample has about 470,000 distinct CDR3 sequences; about 23% are singletons. Source material: PBMCs or a T cell subset sorted from them (not recorded which). These receptors all come from an adult woman who had mild COVID-19 (a few samples of this study predate the infection). Cell type and time point are not known. Both conserved end residues are trimmed from each CDR3.

J gene: TRBJ1-6
V gene: TRBV6-5
CDR3 protein: ASSPRGGMGSPLH

J gene: TRBJ1-2
V gene: TRBV11-1
CDR3 protein: ASSKPGQGARGYT

J gene: TRBJ2-1
V gene: TRBV20-1
CDR3 protein: SAHVDRTYSYNEQF

J gene: TRBJ2-3
V gene: TRBV4-3
CDR3 protein: ASSQDLGGRATDTQY

J gene: TRBJ2-1
V gene: TRBV6-6
CDR3 protein: ASSHGLAGSTYNEQF

J gene: TRBJ1-3
V gene: TRBV10-3
CDR3 protein: AISEGQGLSGNTIY

J gene: TRBJ2-5
V gene: TRBV20-1
CDR3 protein: AGRAYETQY

J gene: TRBJ2-3
V gene: TRBV4-2
CDR3 protein: ASSQDDSLPDTQY

J gene: TRBJ2-7
V gene: TRBV7-2
CDR3 protein: ASSPGTGGIEQY

J gene: TRBJ1-6
V gene: TRBV12-3/TRBV12-4
CDR3 protein: ASSRPGAYSPLH

J gene: TRBJ2-7
V gene: TRBV15
CDR3 protein: ATSQGQGFYEQY

J gene: TRBJ2-1
V gene: TRBV11-3
CDR3 protein: ASSLDGSVPGNEQF

J gene: TRBJ2-1
V gene: TRBV5-6
CDR3 protein: ASSLSGGVSYNEQF

J gene: TRBJ2-2
V gene: TRBV11-1
CDR3 protein: ASSNSRGSTGELF

J gene: TRBJ2-7
V gene: TRBV29-1
CDR3 protein: SVARGYEQY

J gene: TRBJ2-2
V gene: TRBV7-9
CDR3 protein: ASRIAWTGELF

J gene: TRBJ2-1
V gene: TRBV7-9
CDR3 protein: ASRLAGAHEQF

J gene: TRBJ2-1
V gene: TRBV6-6
CDR3 protein: ASSYDLAGGVNEQF

J gene: TRBJ2-7
V gene: TRBV12-3/TRBV12-4
CDR3 protein: ASSQNYEQY

J gene: TRBJ2-7
V gene: TRBV20-1
CDR3 protein: SAGDTSYEQY

J gene: TRBJ2-3
V gene: TRBV12-3/TRBV12-4
CDR3 protein: ASGLRASDNGDTQY

J gene: TRBJ1-2
V gene: TRBV7-2
CDR3 protein: ASSLRVRTRGYT

J gene: TRBJ2-7
V gene: TRBV9
CDR3 protein: ASSVSSSWEQY

J gene: TRBJ2-1
V gene: TRBV7-9
CDR3 protein: ARSPGQGHNEQF

J gene: TRBJ2-3
V gene: TRBV7-9
CDR3 protein: ASSLWNGMSGTQY

J gene: TRBJ2-2
V gene: TRBV12-3/TRBV12-4
CDR3 protein: ASSSDGATGELF

J gene: TRBJ1-1
V gene: TRBV30
CDR3 protein: AWGGLGSANTEAF

J gene: TRBJ1-3
V gene: TRBV7-2
CDR3 protein: ASSPLEGPGNTIY

J gene: TRBJ1-2
V gene: TRBV3-1
CDR3 protein: ASSQNTGVLVYGYT

J gene: TRBJ2-5
V gene: TRBV7-9
CDR3 protein: ASIVGMGPQETQY

J gene: TRBJ1-1
V gene: TRBV5-6
CDR3 protein: ASSLPSLTGSTEAF

J gene: TRBJ2-7
V gene: TRBV10-2
CDR3 protein: ASTDTGAGEQY

J gene: TRBJ2-7
V gene: TRBV19
CDR3 protein: ASSIVGTSSYEQY

J gene: TRBJ2-1
V gene: TRBV6-2/TRBV6-3
CDR3 protein: ASSYLYSEQF

J gene: TRBJ2-1
V gene: TRBV5-5
CDR3 protein: ASSLGGGSPYNEQF

J gene: TRBJ2-7
V gene: TRBV27
CDR3 protein: ASIVTGPPPREQY

J gene: TRBJ2-1
V gene: TRBV11-2
CDR3 protein: ASSSTPLRSGLNEQF

J gene: TRBJ2-1
V gene: TRBV12-3/TRBV12-4
CDR3 protein: ASSSPGLAGGGVDNEQF

J gene: TRBJ1-4
V gene: TRBV3-1
CDR3 protein: ASSPTGRTIEKLF

J gene: TRBJ1-1
V gene: TRBV5-1
CDR3 protein: ASRSGGKNTEAF

J gene: TRBJ2-1
V gene: TRBV5-4
CDR3 protein: ASSHLTSGGAMWDNEQF

J gene: TRBJ2-4
V gene: TRBV4-1
CDR3 protein: ASSRGLEDKNIQY

J gene: TRBJ1-1
V gene: TRBV20-1
CDR3 protein: SAREFSGQAIPEAF

J gene: TRBJ1-1
V gene: TRBV24-1
CDR3 protein: ATSDNHNTEAF